This T cell receptor beta chain was found in a study of T cells in Graves' hyperthyroidism and ophthalmopathy. The wider study: Once the initial diagnosis was made, peripheral blood was obtained before any treatment.

Graves' hyperthyroidism qualified as stable when ophthalmopathy did not progress within 18 months. The germline CDR1 and CDR2 sequences are MDHEN and SYDVKM. The V end was cut by 6 bases, the J end by 6 bases, with 21 bases between. The CDR3 runs 16 residues. This clonotype was recorded at least ten times. The antigen remains undetermined. It was RNA transcripts that yielded the amplified TCR beta CDR3 regions. First-round RT-PCR of the TCR CDR3 relied on the HTBI primer set. TCRdb reanalysed the multiplex PCR reads using MiXCR and keeps one entry per CDR3 protein. The sample lists 500,000 to 550,000 distinct CDR3 sequences, more than 20% occurring once. Study-wide results and limits: Most clonotypes that expanded in the thyroid above 0.001 also showed up in blood. Ophthalmopathy was told apart from stable hyperthyroidism by a 13 V-J model.

This sequence was found in a man in his late teens or twenties with Graves' hyperthyroidism. The chain joins TRBV28 to TRBJ1-5, with D possibly being TRBD1 (5 bases). The sequencing sample was made of blood. The CDR3: CASRFFGEGLSQPQHF. CDR3 bases: TGTGCCAGCAGATTCTTCGGGGAGGGACTCAGTCAGCCCCAGCATTTT.